The rows below give T cell receptor beta chains drawn from one sample of a study of cytomegalovirus exposure and HLA in healthy donors. This table comes from immunoSEQ multiplex PCR, and its TCRdb copy is limited to in-frame clones, with some not included. This repertoire shows 150,000 to 200,000 clones, approximately 89% found once; its top ten account for 2% to 3%. Sequencing was done on a sample of PBMCs. The receptors were sampled from a man younger than 35 in good health and CMV-seropositive. The CDR3 runs from the conserved cysteine through the conserved F or W. The D gene is left open where the match is weak. Size values are once, few and many counts, or a class for expanded clones, and some rows have none.

D	size	V	J	CDR3	DNA
TRBD1	once	TRBV28	TRBJ2-7	CASSLGTGVGKSSYEQYF	TGTGCCAGCAGTTTAGGGACAGGGGTGGGAAAAAGCTCCTACGAGCAGTACTTC
-	-	TRBV9	TRBJ2-2	CASSVDLEMRELFF	TGTGCCAGCAGCGTAGACCTAGAGATGCGGGAGCTGTTTTTT
-	-	TRBV6-5	TRBJ2-3	CASRTGHTQYF	TGTGCCAGCAGAACAGGGCATACGCAGTATTTT
-	-	TRBV5-4	TRBJ1-2	CASSPGVNYGYTF	TGTGCCAGCAGCCCGGGGGTTAACTATGGCTACACCTTC
TRBD2	-	TRBV6-1	TRBJ2-6	CASSEATGGSGANVLTF	TGTGCCAGCAGTGAAGCGACGGGGGGCTCTGGGGCCAACGTCCTGACTTTC
-	-	TRBV7-9	TRBJ2-3	CASSSDGEHADTQYF	TGTGCCAGCAGCTCCGATGGGGAGCACGCAGATACGCAGTATTTT
-	once	TRBV21-1	TRBJ1-5	CASSLTDRGHYSNQPQHF	TGTGCCAGCAGCCTGACGGACAGGGGGCACTATAGCAATCAGCCCCAGCATTTT
-	-	TRBV27	TRBJ1-1	CASRSFLNTEAFF	TGTGCCAGCCGGTCGTTTTTGAACACTGAAGCTTTCTTT
TRBD2	-	TRBV4-3	TRBJ2-7	CASSQELGGEQYF	TGCGCCAGCAGCCAAGAATTGGGGGGGGAGCAGTACTTC
TRBD2	-	TRBV9	TRBJ2-5	CASSVSPQGGRERTQYF	TGTGCCAGCAGCGTGAGCCCTCAGGGCGGGAGGGAGAGGACCCAGTACTTC
-	-	TRBV5-1	TRBJ2-1	CASSSMAVGDNEQFF	TGCGCCAGCAGCTCGATGGCGGTAGGGGACAATGAGCAGTTCTTC
TRBD1	-	TRBV2	TRBJ2-4	CASASRTGKNIQYF	TGTGCCAGTGCCTCTCGGACAGGCAAAAACATTCAGTACTTC
TRBD2	-	TRBV7-2	TRBJ2-7	CASSQRREGLYEQYF	TGTGCCAGCAGCCAAAGGCGGGAGGGACTCTACGAGCAGTACTTC
-	-	TRBV7-8	TRBJ2-3	CASSLVAGRSTDTQYF	TGTGCCAGCAGCTTAGTGGCGGGGAGATCCACAGATACGCAGTATTTT
-	-	TRBV20-1	TRBJ2-1	CSASNNEQFF	TGCAGTGCATCAAACAATGAGCAGTTCTTC
-	-	TRBV7-2	TRBJ2-2	CASSLMAGTGELFF	TGTGCCAGCAGCTTAATGGCGGGCACCGGGGAGCTGTTTTTT
TRBD1	few	TRBV6-1	TRBJ1-5	CASSGTGNQPQHF	TGTGCCAGCAGTGGGACAGGGAATCAGCCCCAGCATTTT
-	once	TRBV7-3	TRBJ2-1	CASSPRGTEFNEQFF	TGTGCCAGCAGCCCAAGGGGGACGGAGTTCAATGAGCAGTTCTTC
TRBD2	-	TRBV11-3	TRBJ2-3	CASSMGTSGDTQYF	TGTGCCAGCAGCATGGGGACTAGCGGCGATACGCAGTATTTT
-	-	TRBV6-1	TRBJ1-1	CASSETGGGAFF	TGTGCCAGCAGTGAGACGGGGGGGGGAGCTTTCTTT
-	once	TRBV25-1	TRBJ1-4	CASSDGGGLEKLFF	TGTGCCAGCAGTGATGGGGGGGGCTTGGAAAAACTGTTTTTT
-	-	TRBV18	TRBJ2-7	CASSPRDSPYEQYF	TGTGCCAGCTCACCGAGAGACAGTCCCTACGAGCAGTACTTC
-	once	TRBV27	TRBJ2-5	CASSLSRAVTQYF	TGTGCCAGCAGTTTAAGCAGGGCAGTGACCCAGTACTTC
TRBD2	-	TRBV27	TRBJ2-5	CASSSIPGLAEYQETQYF	TGTGCCAGCAGTTCGATTCCGGGACTAGCGGAGTACCAAGAGACCCAGTACTTC
-	-	TRBV7-9	TRBJ2-7	CASSLVGGQYF	TGTGCCAGCAGCTTAGTGGGGGGGCAGTACTTC
-	-	TRBV5-1	TRBJ2-7	CASSLRERTEQYF	TGCGCCAGCAGCCTGCGGGAACGCACGGAGCAGTACTTC
-	-	TRBV29-1	TRBJ1-1	CSSEVGVNTEAFF	TGCAGCTCAGAGGTCGGGGTGAACACTGAAGCTTTCTTT
-	-	TRBV7-9	TRBJ2-7	CATRAVSYEQYF	TGTGCCACCCGTGCGGTCTCCTACGAGCAGTACTTC
-	-	TRBV9	TRBJ2-7	CASSVAPGGGVEYF	TGTGCCAGCAGCGTAGCTCCAGGTGGAGGGGTGGAGTACTTC
TRBD1	-	TRBV6-1	TRBJ1-5	CASGGRDRNQPQHF	TGTGCCAGCGGAGGGAGGGACAGGAATCAGCCCCAGCATTTT
-	-	TRBV2	TRBJ1-5	CASRVTGNQPQHF	TGTGCCAGCAGAGTGACAGGCAATCAGCCCCAGCATTTT
-	-	TRBV20-1	TRBJ1-2	CSASQNYGYTF	TGCAGTGCTAGCCAGAACTATGGCTACACCTTC
-	-	TRBV27	TRBJ1-2	CASSPGHAYGYTF	TGTGCCAGCAGTCCCGGACACGCTTATGGCTACACCTTC
TRBD1	-	TRBV7-2	TRBJ2-7	CASRAGTATYEQYF	TGTGCCAGCAGAGCCGGGACAGCCACCTACGAGCAGTACTTC
-	-	TRBV11-1	TRBJ1-1	CASSLGTLNTEAFF	TGTGCCAGCAGCTTAGGGACTCTGAACACTGAAGCTTTCTTT
-	-	TRBV28	TRBJ1-3	CASSSGVTSGNTIYF	TGTGCCAGCAGTTCGGGGGTTACCTCTGGAAACACCATATATTTT